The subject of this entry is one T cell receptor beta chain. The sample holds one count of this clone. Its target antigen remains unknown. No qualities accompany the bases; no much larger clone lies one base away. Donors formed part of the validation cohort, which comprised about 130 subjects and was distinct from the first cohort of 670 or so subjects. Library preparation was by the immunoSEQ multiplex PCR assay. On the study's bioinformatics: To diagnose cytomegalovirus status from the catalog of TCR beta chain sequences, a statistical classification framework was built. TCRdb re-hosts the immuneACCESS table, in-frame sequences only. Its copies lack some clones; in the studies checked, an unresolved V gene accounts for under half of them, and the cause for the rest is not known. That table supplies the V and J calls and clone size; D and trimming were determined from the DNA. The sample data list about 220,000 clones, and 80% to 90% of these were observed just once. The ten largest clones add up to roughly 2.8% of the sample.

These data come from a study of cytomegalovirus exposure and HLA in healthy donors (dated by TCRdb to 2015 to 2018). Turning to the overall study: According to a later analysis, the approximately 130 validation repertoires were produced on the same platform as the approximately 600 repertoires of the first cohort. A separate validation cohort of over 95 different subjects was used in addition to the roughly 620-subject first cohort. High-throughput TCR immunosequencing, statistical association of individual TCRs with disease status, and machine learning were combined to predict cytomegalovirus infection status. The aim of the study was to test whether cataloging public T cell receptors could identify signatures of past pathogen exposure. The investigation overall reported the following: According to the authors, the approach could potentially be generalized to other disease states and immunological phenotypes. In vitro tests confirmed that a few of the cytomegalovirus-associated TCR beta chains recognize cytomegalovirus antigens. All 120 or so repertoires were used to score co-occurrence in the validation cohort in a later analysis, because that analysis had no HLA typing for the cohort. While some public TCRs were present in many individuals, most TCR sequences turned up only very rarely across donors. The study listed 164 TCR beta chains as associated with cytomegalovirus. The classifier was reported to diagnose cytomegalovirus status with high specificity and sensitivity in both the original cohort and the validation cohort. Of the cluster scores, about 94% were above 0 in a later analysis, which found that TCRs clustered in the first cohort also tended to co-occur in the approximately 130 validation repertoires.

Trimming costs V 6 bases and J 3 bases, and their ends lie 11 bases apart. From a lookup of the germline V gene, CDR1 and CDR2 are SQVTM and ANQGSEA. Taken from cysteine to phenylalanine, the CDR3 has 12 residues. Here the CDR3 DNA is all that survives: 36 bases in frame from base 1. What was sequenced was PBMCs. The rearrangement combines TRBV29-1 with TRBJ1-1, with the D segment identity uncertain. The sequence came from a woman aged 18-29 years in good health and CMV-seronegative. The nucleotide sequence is TGCAGCGTCGATCCCGGGGACACTGAAGCTTTCTTT. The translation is CSVDPGDTEAFF.